One T cell receptor (beta chain) is described in this entry. J lost 2 bases, V lost 5 bases, and 4 bases had no gene match. The CDR3 contains 14 residues. Germline V gene data show CDR1 as SGHTA and CDR2 as FQGTGA. These data originate in a study of shared clonotypes between healthy human individuals. Libraries were prepared by immunoSEQ multiplex PCR; TCRdb keeps only in-frame clonotypes and omits some of them. The sample shows over a million clones, approximately 72% of them seen only once. The sample taken for sequencing was memory CD4+ T cells sorted from blood. Subset given: CD45RA-negative fraction. This clonotype originated in a man between 18 and 35 years old in good health. The chain combines TRBV7-3 with TRBJ1-2, with 8 bases that match TRBD1. The CDR3 DNA follows: TGTGCCAGCAGCATGACAGGGGCCAACTATGGCTACACCTTC. It encodes CASSMTGANYGYTF.